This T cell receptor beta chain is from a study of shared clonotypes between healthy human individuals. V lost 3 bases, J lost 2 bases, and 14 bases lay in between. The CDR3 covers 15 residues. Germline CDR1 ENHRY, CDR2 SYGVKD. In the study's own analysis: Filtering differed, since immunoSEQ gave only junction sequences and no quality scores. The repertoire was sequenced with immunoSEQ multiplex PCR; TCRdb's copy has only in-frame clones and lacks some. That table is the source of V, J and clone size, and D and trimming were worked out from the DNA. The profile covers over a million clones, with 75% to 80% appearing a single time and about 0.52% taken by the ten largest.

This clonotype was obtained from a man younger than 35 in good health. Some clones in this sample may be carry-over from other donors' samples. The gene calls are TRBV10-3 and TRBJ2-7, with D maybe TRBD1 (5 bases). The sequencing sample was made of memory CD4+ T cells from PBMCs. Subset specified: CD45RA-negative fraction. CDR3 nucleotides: TGTGCCATCAGTGACACAGGTCGTTACCCCTACGAGCAGTACTTC. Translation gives CAISDTGRYPYEQYF.